This T cell receptor (beta chain) derives from a study of circulating tumor DNA in untreated peripheral T-cell lymphoma. General study results and limits: Tumor-specific clonotypes were found in roughly 80% of patients. In a couple of patients, ctDNA persisted after therapy without relapse for about ten years.

V was pared by 5 bases and J by 6 bases, with 7 bases between. Per the germline V gene, CDR1 is PRHDT and CDR2 is FYEKMQ (reference sequence). The CDR3 has 12 residues. Sequencing used immunoSEQ multiplex PCR; TCRdb keeps in-frame clones, though not all of them. Of about 400 clones in the sample, roughly 86% were seen once. With respect to this clone: Its specificity is not known.

The sample was cell-free DNA from blood serum. The chain employs TRBV13 and TRBJ2-2; possible D gene TRBD2, 5 bases. The sequence was collected from a human donor with peripheral T-cell lymphoma. CDR3 sequence reads: CASSRLPGELFF. CDR3 nucleotides: TGTGCCAGCAGCCGACTACCCGGGGAGCTGTTTTTT.